Listed below are T cell receptor beta chains from one sample, sequenced in a study of T cell repertoires in cytomegalovirus infection. The antigens these receptors bind are not known. MiXCR was run by TCRdb on the reads, yielding one entry per CDR3 protein. The data hold hundreds of thousands of distinct CDR3 sequences, with 33% observed a single time. Sample: cultured PBMCs, taken from culture after CMV antigen stimulation. The receptors originated from a human donor in good health (CMV status not recorded). Some clones in this sample may be carry-over from other donors' samples. Both conserved end residues are part of each CDR3. A D gene is named only where the DNA matches it firmly. A clone size is listed for some rows: how often the clone was seen (once, few, many), or a class if it is expanded.

d_call j_call v_call clone_size cdr3_aa cdr3_nt
TRBD2 TRBJ2-3 TRBV2 NA CASGTSARTDTQYF TGTGCCAGCGGAACTAGCGCTCGCACAGATACGCAGTATTTT
TRBD2 TRBJ2-7 TRBV7-9 NA CASGLASFEQYF TGTGCCAGCGGACTAGCGTCATTCGAGCAGTACTTC
TRBD1 TRBJ1-3 TRBV6-6 NA CASGTGAPGNTIYF TGTGCCAGCGGGACAGGGGCCCCCGGAAACACCATATATTTT
TRBD1 TRBJ1-4 TRBV28 NA CASSSAPGGTNEKLFF TGTGCCAGCAGTTCGGCCCCAGGGGGAACTAATGAAAAACTGTTTTTT
NA TRBJ2-1 TRBV6-1 many CASSEVLGEKQFF TGTGCCAGCAGTGAAGTGTTAGGCGAAAAGCAGTTCTTC
TRBD2 TRBJ2-7 TRBV7-2 few CASSLGGLAGGSSYEQYF TGTGCCAGCAGCTTAGGAGGACTAGCGGGGGGGAGCTCCTACGAGCAGTACTTC
NA TRBJ1-1 TRBV6-6 NA CASHQGGTEAFF TGTGCCAGCCACCAGGGAGGCACTGAAGCTTTCTTT
TRBD2 TRBJ2-1 TRBV2 NA CASSGGASREQFF TGTGCCAGCAGCGGGGGGGCCTCACGAGAGCAGTTCTTC
NA TRBJ1-1 TRBV2 NA CASRKEGNTEAFF TGTGCCAGCAGGAAGGAGGGGAACACTGAAGCTTTCTTT
NA TRBJ1-5 TRBV19 NA CASRPQAFSNQPQHF TGTGCCAGTAGGCCGCAGGCGTTTAGCAATCAGCCCCAGCATTTT
TRBD1 TRBJ1-2 TRBV6-1 few CASRTGTGSYGYTF TGTGCCAGCAGAACCGGGACAGGATCCTATGGCTACACCTTC
TRBD2 TRBJ2-5 TRBV30 NA CARDSGTEGTQYF TGTGCCCGGGATAGCGGGACCGAAGGAACCCAGTACTTC
TRBD1 TRBJ2-1 TRBV5-1 NA CASRGGTGAGGEQFF TGCGCCAGCAGAGGGGGGACAGGGGCCGGTGGTGAGCAGTTCTTC
NA TRBJ2-3 TRBV5-4 few CASSSGQYTDTQYF TGTGCCAGCAGCAGTGGACAGTACACAGATACGCAGTATTTT
NA TRBJ1-1 TRBV6-5 few CASSLGHLNTEAFF TGTGCCAGCAGCTTGGGACATTTGAACACTGAAGCTTTCTTT
NA TRBJ1-6 TRBV6-2/TRBV6-3 few CASSRGDESPLHF TGTGCCAGCAGTCGGGGGGACGAGTCACCCCTCCACTTT